Listed below are T cell receptor beta chains from one sample, sequenced in a study of blood T cell repertoires in COVID-19. Assay used: immunoSEQ multiplex PCR; TCRdb lists only in-frame clones, some missing. The table records approximately 200,000 clones, around 87% of them present only once. The sequenced sample consisted of peripheral blood. The receptor set was obtained from a woman aged 25-40 years with active or convalescent COVID-19. The CDR3 runs from the conserved cysteine through the conserved F or W. D genes are given only for firm matches. Part of the rows lack a size; the others show once, few, many or a class for expanded clones.

D gene: TRBD2; J gene: TRBJ2-3; CDR3 length: 16; clone size: NA; V gene: TRBV5-1; CDR3 protein: CASSPLPGLEADTQYF; CDR3 DNA: TGCGCCAGCAGCCCGTTACCGGGACTAGAGGCAGATACGCAGTATTTT
D gene: TRBD1; J gene: TRBJ1-4; CDR3 length: 15; clone size: NA; V gene: TRBV7-9; CDR3 protein: CASSTTTGGYEKLFF; CDR3 DNA: TGTGCCAGCAGCACGACCACAGGGGGCTATGAAAAACTGTTTTTT
D gene: TRBD2; J gene: TRBJ2-3; CDR3 length: 13; clone size: NA; V gene: TRBV28; CDR3 protein: CASRSGLAELQYF; CDR3 DNA: TGTGCCAGCAGATCGGGACTAGCGGAATTGCAGTATTTT
D gene: NA; J gene: TRBJ1-1; CDR3 length: 15; clone size: NA; V gene: TRBV19; CDR3 protein: CASSISQGPNTEAFF; CDR3 DNA: TGTGCCAGTAGTATCAGCCAGGGTCCCAACACTGAAGCTTTCTTT
D gene: TRBD1; J gene: TRBJ1-4; CDR3 length: 16; clone size: NA; V gene: TRBV28; CDR3 protein: CASIDRGIGTNEKLFF; CDR3 DNA: TGTGCCAGCATAGACAGGGGTATAGGGACTAATGAAAAACTGTTTTTT
D gene: NA; J gene: TRBJ1-6; CDR3 length: 14; clone size: NA; V gene: TRBV6-1; CDR3 protein: CASSEKGLWTPLHF; CDR3 DNA: TGTGCCAGCAGTGAAAAGGGGTTGTGGACACCCCTCCACTTT
D gene: NA; J gene: TRBJ1-1; CDR3 length: 17; clone size: NA; V gene: TRBV11-2; CDR3 protein: CASSLDQILRLNTEAFF; CDR3 DNA: TGTGCCAGCAGCTTAGACCAAATTCTCAGATTGAACACTGAAGCTTTCTTT
D gene: TRBD1; J gene: TRBJ1-2; CDR3 length: 16; clone size: many; V gene: TRBV5-1; CDR3 protein: CASSLFQGGSNYGYTF; CDR3 DNA: TGCGCCAGCAGCTTGTTTCAAGGGGGCTCTAACTATGGCTACACCTTC
D gene: NA; J gene: TRBJ2-5; CDR3 length: 14; clone size: NA; V gene: TRBV5-6; CDR3 protein: CASSLGVIQETQYF; CDR3 DNA: TGTGCCAGCAGCTTGGGCGTAATACAAGAGACCCAGTACTTC
D gene: TRBD1; J gene: TRBJ1-2; CDR3 length: 11; clone size: NA; V gene: TRBV28; CDR3 protein: CAGRTGNGYTF; CDR3 DNA: TGTGCCGGCAGGACAGGGAATGGCTACACCTTC
D gene: TRBD2; J gene: TRBJ2-3; CDR3 length: 16; clone size: NA; V gene: TRBV27; CDR3 protein: CASSYGTSGSLDTQYF; CDR3 DNA: TGTGCCAGCAGCTATGGGACTAGCGGGAGTTTAGATACGCAGTATTTT
D gene: TRBD1; J gene: TRBJ2-3; CDR3 length: 15; clone size: NA; V gene: TRBV19; CDR3 protein: CASSAWGTASDTQYF; CDR3 DNA: TGTGCCAGTAGTGCATGGGGGACAGCCTCAGATACGCAGTATTTT
D gene: NA; J gene: TRBJ2-5; CDR3 length: 12; clone size: NA; V gene: TRBV30; CDR3 protein: CAWSPGGETQYF; CDR3 DNA: TGTGCCTGGAGTCCCGGGGGAGAGACCCAGTACTTC
D gene: TRBD1; J gene: TRBJ2-5; CDR3 length: 18; clone size: NA; V gene: TRBV12-5; CDR3 protein: CASGLGKLTGGPRETQYF; CDR3 DNA: TGTGCTAGTGGTTTGGGAAAACTGACAGGGGGCCCGCGAGAGACCCAGTACTTC
D gene: TRBD2; J gene: TRBJ2-1; CDR3 length: 17; clone size: NA; V gene: TRBV7-6; CDR3 protein: CASSSVLAGATYNEQFF; CDR3 DNA: TGTGCCAGCAGCTCAGTGCTAGCGGGAGCTACCTACAATGAGCAGTTCTTC
D gene: TRBD1; J gene: TRBJ2-7; CDR3 length: 13; clone size: NA; V gene: TRBV2; CDR3 protein: CASAGQGDSEQYF; CDR3 DNA: TGTGCCAGCGCCGGACAGGGAGATTCCGAGCAGTACTTC